Following are 3 T cell receptor beta chains from one sample sequenced in a study of T cell clonotyping in hematopoietic cell transplantation. The protocol was immunoSEQ multiplex PCR, while the TCRdb copy is restricted to in-frame clones and leaves out a portion. The data show 4,900 or so clones, approximately 25% seen once. Sequencing was performed on peripheral blood mononuclear cells, taken 180 days after allogeneic stem cell transplant. These receptor sequences come from a male patient in his 40s who had an allogeneic stem cell transplant from an unrelated donor, so the T cells may come from the graft donor. Some clones in this sample may be carry-over from other donors' samples.

The rearrangement joins TRBV30 to TRBJ2-2, with D unresolved. V was clipped by 2 bases and J by 1 base, with 17 bases between them. Germline V gene data show CDR1 as GTSNPN and CDR2 as SVGIG (reference sequence). CDR3 length: 17 residues. This CDR3 reads CAWSPLLRQENTGELFF. The CDR3 nucleotides are TGTGCCTGGAGTCCCCTCTTGAGGCAGGAGAACACCGGGGAGCTGTTTTTT.

This clone was seen a handful of times. The chain has TRBV28 and TRBJ2-5; D perhaps matches TRBD1 (6 bases). V lost 6 bases to trimming and J lost 7 bases, with 15 bases between them. The germline gives CDR1 MDHEN, CDR2 SYDVKM. The CDR3 has 13 residues. CDR3 sequence reads: CASRPDRVGTQYF. The CDR3 region has the DNA TGTGCCAGCAGGCCGGACAGAGTGGGGACCCAGTACTTC.

Judged by abundance, this clone is medium-sized (0.01 to 0.1%). Other DNA sequences in the same sample also yield this CDR3. The V gene is TRBV5-6, the J gene TRBJ2-7; D gene unclear. Germline V gives CDR1 SGHDT, CDR2 YYEEEE. The V end lost 1 base, the J end lost 0 bases, and 2 bases lay between the germline ends. This CDR3 contains 12 residues. In nucleotides, the CDR3 is TGTGCCAGCAGCTTGTCCTCCTACGAGCAGTACTTC. It translates to CASSLSSYEQYF.